One and the same sample provided the 18 T cell receptor beta chains below, sequenced in a study of monozygotic twins with inflammatory bowel disease. TCRdb reprocessed the 5' RACE reads, with one entry per CDR3 protein and no DNA. This sample's table has 110,000 or so distinct CDR3 sequences. Sequencing input: blood. All receptors come from a human donor with ulcerative colitis or Crohn's disease, or a healthy co-twin of an affected twin (not recorded which).

This rearrangement joins TRBV4-3 to TRBJ1-4; the TRBD1 assignment by TCRdb is unverifiable without DNA. Germline CDR1 and CDR2: LGHNA and YSLEER. The CDR3 is 16 amino acids. The CDR3 sequence: CASSQERGRTGLGLFF.

The chain combines TRBV7-2 with TRBJ2-3. The V gene's germline CDR1 is SGHTA and CDR2 FQGNSA. The CDR3 length is 15 residues. CDR3 in amino acids: CASSLVGARADTQYF.

The chain combines TRBV19 with TRBJ2-7; TCRdb selects TRBD2, and the lack of DNA leaves this call unchecked. Per the germline V gene, CDR1 is LNHDA and CDR2 is SQIVND (reference sequence). There are 14 residues in the CDR3. The CDR3 loop reads CASRDDTGPFEQYF.

The chain links TRBV24-1 to TRBJ2-1; TCRdb lists TRBD1, though no DNA is available to test this call. The CDR3 runs 14 residues. Germline lookup yields CDR1 KGHDR and CDR2 SFDVKD. The CDR3 reads CATSEGGQTLRQFF.

V and J are TRBV7-9 and TRBJ2-2; TCRdb picks TRBD2, but there is no DNA to check that call. The CDR3 loop spans 15 amino acids. The V gene's germline CDR1 is SEHNR and CDR2 FQNEAQ (reference sequence). The CDR3 spells CASSLSLAGSGELFF.

The genes are TRBV4-1 and TRBJ2-1; TCRdb's assignment of TRBD2 cannot be checked, as there is no DNA. Germline loops: CDR1 MGHRA, CDR2 YSYEKL. This CDR3 has 17 amino acids. This chain's CDR3 is CASSRTKRGSSYNEQFF.

This chain uses TRBV7-3 with TRBJ1-2; without DNA, the TCRdb call of TRBD1 cannot be checked. CDR3 length equals 16 residues. CDR1 and CDR2 from the germline V gene are SGHTA and FQGTGA. The CDR3 region is CASSLMGGAFDYGYTF.

The rearrangement links TRBV5-1 to TRBJ2-3; TCRdb calls TRBD2, which cannot be checked without DNA. This CDR3 has 19 amino acids. The germline CDR1 and CDR2 sequences are SGHRS and YFSETQ. The CDR3 is CASSFGLAGVDPSTDTQYF.

V gene TRBV28 combines with J gene TRBJ2-5. Germline V gene sequence: CDR1 MDHEN, CDR2 SYDVKM. The CDR3 has 13 residues. The CDR3 loop is CASSLSGQETQYF.

This chain joins TRBV3-1 and TRBJ2-4; TCRdb selects TRBD2, and the lack of DNA leaves this call unchecked. The germline gives CDR1 LGHDT, CDR2 YNNKEL (reference sequence). CDR3 length equals 20 residues. This CDR3 reads CASSQDPLVELILAKNIQYF.

CDR3 sequence: CASSQELRIRGYVDEQFF. The V call is TRBV4-3, the J call TRBJ2-1; TCRdb's D gene call, TRBD1, goes unchecked for lack of DNA. The CDR3 is made up of 18 amino acids. Germline V gene sequence: CDR1 LGHNA, CDR2 YSLEER.

The chain employs TRBV20-1 and TRBJ1-4. Germline values: CDR1 DFQATT, CDR2 SNEGSKA (reference sequence). The CDR3 is 12 residues long. CDR3 region: CSASSPNEKLFF.

CDR3 region: CATRTTGGNEQFF. The chain couples TRBV12-3 or TRBV12-4 to TRBJ2-1; TCRdb's assignment of TRBD1 cannot be checked, as there is no DNA. The CDR3 contains 13 residues.

The chain is built from TRBV7-9 and TRBJ2-1; TCRdb picks TRBD2, but there is no DNA to check that call. The CDR3 extends over 15 amino acids. Germline V CDR1 and CDR2: SEHNR, FQNEAQ (reference sequence). The CDR3 protein is CASSFRGPLYNEQFF.

V usage is TRBV7-9 and J usage is TRBJ1-2. This CDR3 contains 13 residues. From germline, CDR1 is SEHNR and CDR2 FQNEAQ (reference sequence). The chain's CDR3 is CASSAGTAGGYTF.

The chain employs TRBV18 and TRBJ1-5. The germline CDR1 and CDR2 sequences are KGHSH and LQKENI. The CDR3 is made up of 16 amino acids. The CDR3 here is CASSPYLSAENQPQHF. Variable domain in full (rest from reference TRBV18 and TRBJ1-5): NAGVMQNPRHLVRRRGQEARLRCSPMKGHSHVYWYRQLPEEGLKFMVYLQKENIIDESGMPKERFSAEFPKEGPSILRIQQVVRGDSAAYFCASSPYLSAENQPQHFGDGTRLSIL.

The chain is built from TRBV6-5 and TRBJ2-1; checking the TCRdb D call of TRBD2 is not possible without DNA. Germline lookup yields CDR1 MNHEY and CDR2 SVGAGI. CDR3 size: 17 residues. CDR3 sequence reads: CASSYLGGREHGNEQFF.

V is TRBV20-1 and J is TRBJ2-5; the TCRdb call, TRBD2, lacks DNA for checking. CDR3 length: 14 residues. Per the germline V gene, CDR1 is DFQATT and CDR2 is SNEGSKA (reference sequence). CDR3 sequence: CSASPGLAGETQYF.